This T cell receptor beta chain is from a study of T cells in Graves' hyperthyroidism and ophthalmopathy. Template material for amplifying TCR beta CDR3 regions consisted of RNA transcripts. With the HTBI primer set, the TCR CDR3 went through a first round of RT-PCR. TCRdb reanalysed the multiplex PCR reads using MiXCR and keeps one entry per CDR3 protein. The table includes 700,000 to 950,000 distinct CDR3 sequences, roughly a third detected once. Trimming stripped 3 bases from V and 3 bases from J, with 11 bases between. Germline CDR1 reads SGHTA; CDR2 reads FQGNSA. This CDR3 comprises 14 residues. This clonotype originated in a woman aged 40 to 50 with Graves' hyperthyroidism. The chain links TRBV7-2 to TRBJ2-5, with TRBD2 as a possible D gene (6 bases). Sample: blood. CDR3 nucleotides: TGTGCCAGCAGCTTGGGGGGAGCGAAAGAGACCCAGTACTTC. Protein sequence: CASSLGGAKETQYF.